This T cell receptor (beta chain) was documented in a study of radiation and T cells in renal cell carcinoma. The table came from immunoSEQ multiplex PCR; TCRdb's copy has only in-frame clones and leaves some out. The sample yields fewer than 80,000 clones, over 80% seen once. With regard to this clone: The antigen is not known.

The CDR3 runs to 13 residues. Trimming removed 1 base from V and 9 bases from J, with 10 bases in between. The germline CDR1 and CDR2 sequences are SGHAT and FQDESV (reference sequence). Study-wide points: Top tumor clonotypes rose in blood 2 weeks post-radiation, then contracted. Without pretreatment biopsies, baseline tumor clonotype presence was undetermined.

Time point described: blood 4 weeks post-SBRT, at nephrectomy. Treatment here: 15 Gy SBRT to primary tumor, nephrectomy 4 weeks later. Nephrectomy followed 15 Gy stereotactic body radiation by 4 weeks. Clear cell pathology was present in this patient's renal cell carcinoma. The chain uses TRBV11-1 and TRBJ2-1, with D uncertain. The source is a woman aged 60-75 years with renal cell carcinoma. The sequences come from blood, collected from a patient whose treatment included radiotherapy and nephrectomy. CDR3 loop: CASSLDTNREQFF. The DNA of the CDR3 is TGTGCCAGCAGCTTAGATACCAACCGTGAGCAGTTCTTC. Variable domain in full (rest from reference TRBV11-1 and TRBJ2-1): EAEVAQSPRYKITEKSQAVAFWCDPISGHATLYWYRQILGQGPELLVQFQDESVVDDSQLPKDRFSAERLKGVDSTLKIQPAELGDSAMYLCASSLDTNREQFFGPGTRLTVL.